The rows below give T cell receptor beta chains drawn from one sample of a study of TIL therapy for anti-PD-1-resistant metastatic lung cancer. Method: immunoSEQ multiplex PCR; TCRdb's copy keeps in-frame clones and lacks some. This table holds 25,000 to 30,000 clones, roughly two thirds found once. Material: tumor tissue, obtained at baseline. All receptors derive from a woman aged 25 to 80 with non-small cell lung cancer. Both conserved end residues are part of each CDR3. The D gene is left open where the match is weak. Not every row has a clone size; where given, it reads once, few, many or a size class.

TRBJ1-2	.	TRBV5-1	.	CASSLDPMTGLIYGYTF	TGCGCCAGCAGCTTGGACCCAATGACAGGACTGATCTATGGCTACACCTTC
TRBJ1-5	.	TRBV30	TRBD1	CAWANRDRGNQPQHF	TGTGCCTGGGCGAATCGGGACAGGGGAAATCAGCCCCAGCATTTT
TRBJ2-1	few	TRBV10-3	TRBD2	CAISPKGTSGYNEQFF	TGTGCCATCAGTCCCAAGGGTACTAGCGGATACAATGAGCAGTTCTTC
TRBJ1-5	.	TRBV2	.	CASSQGLWQPQHF	TGTGCCAGCAGTCAAGGGTTATGGCAGCCCCAGCATTTT
TRBJ1-1	once	TRBV15	TRBD1	CATSRATGTEAVAFF	TGTGCCACCAGCAGAGCTACCGGGACAGAGGCCGTGGCTTTCTTT
TRBJ1-1	few	TRBV6-1	.	CASSEALGAFF	TGTGCCAGCAGTGAAGCGTTGGGAGCTTTCTTT
TRBJ1-2	.	TRBV5-6	.	CASSFSGAGRTNTF	TGTGCCAGCAGCTTCTCGGGGGCTGGGAGAACTAATACCTTC
TRBJ2-5	.	TRBV2	.	CASTASGRIGETQYF	TGTGCCAGCACTGCCTCGGGCCGAATAGGGGAGACCCAGTACTTC
TRBJ2-2	few	TRBV29-1	.	CSVYWTGNTGELFF	TGCAGCGTTTACTGGACTGGGAACACCGGGGAGCTGTTTTTT
TRBJ2-7	.	TRBV30	TRBD2	CAWSQETSGPYEQYF	TGTGCCTGGAGCCAAGAGACTAGCGGACCCTACGAGCAGTACTTC
TRBJ2-3	.	TRBV7-8	.	CASSLLSPTQYF	TGTGCCAGCAGCTTATTGTCCCCTACGCAGTATTTT
TRBJ2-7	.	TRBV7-6	TRBD2	CASSLGSPSGSSYEQYF	TGTGCCAGCAGCTTAGGATCCCCAAGCGGGAGCTCCTACGAGCAGTACTTC
TRBJ2-3	.	TRBV30	TRBD2	CAWNIAGTTDTQYF	TGTGCCTGGAACATAGCGGGAACGACAGATACGCAGTATTTT
TRBJ2-3	.	TRBV5-8	.	CASSRYRVAADTQYF	TGTGCCAGCAGCCGATACAGGGTGGCGGCAGATACGCAGTATTTT
TRBJ2-1	once	TRBV5-6	TRBD2	CASSQPLSGLAGSYNEQFF	TGTGCCAGCAGCCAGCCGCTTTCGGGACTAGCGGGCTCCTACAATGAGCAGTTCTTC
TRBJ2-1	.	TRBV9	TRBD2	CASSPTTSGRAGEQFF	TGTGCCAGCAGCCCAACGACTAGCGGGAGGGCCGGGGAGCAGTTCTTC
TRBJ1-3	.	TRBV6-7	.	CASSSPRQAPIYF	TGTGCCAGCAGTTCTCCGAGACAGGCTCCCATATATTTT
TRBJ1-2	.	TRBV5-4	.	CASSLEVGANYGYTF	TGTGCCAGCAGCTTGGAGGTCGGTGCTAACTATGGCTACACCTTC
TRBJ2-6	once	TRBV7-2	.	CASFKPTGFSSGANVLTF	TGTGCCAGCTTCAAACCAACGGGTTTTAGCTCTGGGGCCAACGTCCTGACTTTC
TRBJ1-1	.	TRBV11-2	.	CASSPQGAGAFF	TGTGCCAGCAGCCCACAGGGCGCGGGTGCTTTCTTT
TRBJ2-5	medium-sized	TRBV7-6	.	CASSLQETQYF	TGTGCCAGCAGCTTACAAGAGACCCAGTACTTC
TRBJ1-2	.	TRBV19	.	CASSLGQAYGYTF	TGTGCCAGTAGCCTTGGACAAGCCTATGGCTACACCTTC
TRBJ2-3	.	TRBV12-5	.	CASGLVSGDTQYF	TGTGCTAGTGGTTTGGTATCCGGGGACACGCAGTATTTT
TRBJ2-3	.	TRBV5-6	TRBD1	CASSPDLGQGRTDTQYF	TGTGCCAGCAGCCCCGATCTGGGACAGGGGCGCACAGATACGCAGTATTTT
TRBJ2-1	.	TRBV6-1	.	CASGPNEQFF	TGTGCCAGCGGCCCTAATGAGCAGTTCTTC
TRBJ2-7	.	TRBV4-1	.	CASSQEGDSYPYEQYF	TGCGCCAGCAGCCAAGAAGGGGACTCCTACCCCTACGAGCAGTACTTC
TRBJ1-4	few	TRBV6-5	.	CATSDEGEKLFF	TGTGCCACCTCGGATGAAGGGGAAAAACTGTTTTTT
TRBJ2-1	.	TRBV19	TRBD2	CASSTSGRIGNEQFF	TGTGCCAGTAGCACTAGCGGGAGGATCGGGAATGAGCAGTTCTTC
TRBJ1-1	.	TRBV11-2	TRBD1	CASSSNRGINTEAFF	TGTGCCAGCAGCTCCAACAGGGGGATAAACACTGAAGCTTTCTTT
TRBJ1-5	.	TRBV27	TRBD1	CASGRTGWGQPQHF	TGTGCCAGCGGCAGGACAGGGTGGGGTCAGCCCCAGCATTTT
TRBJ2-3	.	TRBV7-8	TRBD2	CASSLLAGGPDTQYF	TGTGCCAGCAGCCTATTAGCGGGAGGGCCGGATACGCAGTATTTT